This T cell receptor (beta chain) was found in a study of low-dose radiotherapy and immunotherapy resistance in tumors. Looking at the study overall: Patients of Cohort 1 had 0.5 Gy fractions every 2 weeks, which summed to 6.5 Gy. Daily intake of oral aspirin 300 mg by patients lasted four cycles and began on cycle 1 day 1. Intravenous nivolumab 240 mg every two weeks plus ipilimumab 1 mg/kg every six weeks was given to patients.

Germline CDR1 reads ENHRY; CDR2 reads SYGVKD. The CDR3 has 16 residues. V dropped 10 bases and J dropped 0 bases, with 20 bases sitting between them. The time point here: before trial treatment. Every donor's regimen consisted of nivolumab, ipilimumab, aspirin, low-dose cyclophosphamide and low-dose radiotherapy. cDNA synthesis used a TRAV/TRBV-specific primer set for both chains. Over approximately 20 PCR cycles, TCRs were amplified from a constant-region primer and V-primer adapter. TCRdb re-called the reads with MiXCR, one entry per CDR3 protein. The repertoire consists of 35,000 to 50,000 distinct CDR3 sequences, with 30% to 35% occurring once and the leading ten covering 3.7%. This clonotype was found many times.

The sequencing here drew on PBMCs, taken before treatment. The chain recombines TRBV10-3 with TRBJ2-3; no firm D call. This receptor was identified in a male donor with gallbladder cancer. CDR3 loop: CATGTDTMISTDTQYF. CDR3 in DNA: TGTGCCACCGGAACAGACACCATGATTAGCACAGATACGCAGTATTTT.